A single sample is the source of the 18 T cell receptor beta chains below, sequenced in a study of OX40 agonist ivuxolimab in advanced cancers. Here immunoSEQ multiplex PCR was the method, and the copy in TCRdb shows in-frame clones only, minus some. The table lists roughly 77,000 clones, about 80% of them singletons. The sample in question was CD4+ or CD8+ T cells sorted from blood, obtained in a trial of the OX40 agonist ivuxolimab. Receptors originate from an adult with an advanced solid tumor such as melanoma, head and neck, liver or kidney cancer.

There are a few counts of this clone. The V and J genes are TRBV5-1 and TRBJ2-1, with 8 bases identical to TRBD1. With 6 bases clipped from V and 5 bases from J, the junction kept 7 bases outside the gene matches. This CDR3 is built from 14 residues. Germline V gene lookup returns CDR1 SGHRS and CDR2 YFSETQ. The CDR3 spells CASTVQGADNEQFF. In nucleotides, the CDR3 is TGCGCCAGCACGGTCCAGGGGGCAGACAATGAGCAGTTCTTC. Full variable domain (missing parts from reference TRBV5-1 and TRBJ2-1): KAGVTQTPRYLIKTRGQQVTLSCSPISGHRSVSWYQQTPGQGLQFLFEYFSETQRNKGNFPGRFSGRQFSNSRSEMNVSTLELGDSALYLCASTVQGADNEQFFGPGTRLTVL.

V usage is TRBV2 and J usage is TRBJ1-2; D unresolved. V was clipped by 0 bases and J by 7 bases, with 24 bases between them. Germline values: CDR1 SNHLY, CDR2 FYNNEI. The CDR3 has 18 amino acids. The CDR3 bases are TGTGCCAGCAGTGAAGCGACGCGGGGAGGAGGCCCCCTCCGTGGCTACACCTTC. It specifies CASSEATRGGGPLRGYTF.

This chain joins TRBV28 and TRBJ2-7; the match to TRBD1 covers 7 bases. The CDR3 runs 14 residues. CDR1 is MDHEN and CDR2 is SYDVKM in the germline V gene. V lost 6 bases and J lost 2; bases outside the gene matches: 7. Here the CDR3 reads CASSPGQPPYEQYF. CDR3 nucleotides: TGTGCCAGCAGCCCGGGACAGCCGCCCTACGAGCAGTACTTC.

In its sample, this clone was seen many times. This rearrangement joins TRBV5-1 to TRBJ2-5, with D perhaps TRBD1 (5 bases). Germline CDR1 SGHRS, CDR2 YFSETQ. Trimming removed 1 base at V and 2 bases at J, with 15 bases between. The CDR3 is 16 residues long. The CDR3 DNA reads as TGCGCCAGCAGCTTGTTCGACAGCAGAACTCAAGAGACCCAGTACTTC. This sequence encodes CASSLFDSRTQETQYF.

The chain links TRBV7-2 to TRBJ2-7; 8 positions agree with TRBD2. V trimming: 1 base; J trimming: 2 bases; junction bases outside the gene matches: 4. CDR3 length: 15 amino acids. Looked up from germline, CDR1 is SGHTA and CDR2 is FQGNSA. CDR3 DNA: TGTGCCAGCAGCTTAGAATACGGGGGGGCCTACGAGCAGTACTTC. Translated, it gives CASSLEYGGAYEQYF.

The V and J genes are TRBV6-5 and TRBJ2-2; D unclear. CDR1 is MNHEY and CDR2 is SVGAGI in the germline V gene. CDR3 length: 14 residues. The V end lost 0 bases, the J end lost 5 bases, and 7 bases lay between the germline ends. This CDR3 is CASSYSRRTGELFF. CDR3 nucleotide sequence: TGTGCCAGCAGTTACTCGAGAAGGACCGGGGAGCTGTTTTTT.

The chain carries TRBV5-8 and TRBJ1-1; TRBD1 agrees at 8 bases. Germline CDR1 reads SGHTS; CDR2 reads YDEGEE. The CDR3 is made up of 14 amino acids. Trimming cost V 3 bases and J 3 bases; bases outside gene matches: 4. CDR3 loop: CASSSTGGHTEAFF. The CDR3 nucleotides read TGTGCCAGCAGCTCCACAGGGGGGCACACTGAAGCTTTCTTT.

CDR3 region: CASSQDDPGGAGKNIQYF. CDR3 coding DNA: TGCGCCAGCAGCCAAGATGATCCAGGGGGCGCGGGCAAAAACATTCAGTACTTC. The gene calls are TRBV4-3 and TRBJ2-4; TRBD1 matches 8 bases. The CDR3 contains 18 residues. V dropped 0 bases and J dropped 3; count of bases not matched to a gene: 10. Germline V gene lookup returns CDR1 LGHNA and CDR2 YSLEER.

This chain connects TRBV21-1 to TRBJ1-6. TRBV21-1 is classified as a pseudogene. CDR3 length: 13 amino acids. This CDR3 reads CASSKGSNSPLHF. The CDR3 nucleotides read TGTGCCAGCAGCAAAGGGAGCAATTCACCCCTCCACTTT.

This chain links TRBV10-3 with TRBJ2-3; 9 nucleotides align to TRBD2. The length of the CDR3 is 18 residues. The ends lost 2 bases at V and 1 base at J; junction bases unmatched: 10. From germline, CDR1 is ENHRY and CDR2 SYGVKD. The CDR3 nucleotides are TGTGCCATCAGTGAGCCTAGCGGGATAGTGGGGGGCACAGATACGCAGTATTTT. It is translated as CAISEPSGIVGGTDTQYF.

The CDR3 region is CAWGGRKTEAFF. The CDR3 DNA reads as TGTGCCTGGGGTGGGAGGAAGACTGAAGCTTTCTTT. This chain links TRBV30 with TRBJ1-1; D call uncertain. Between the trimmed V and J ends, which lost 5 bases and 5 bases, there was a span of 12 bases. The V gene's germline CDR1 is GTSNPN and CDR2 SVGIG (reference sequence). The CDR3 spans 12 residues.

The chain couples TRBV5-8 to TRBJ1-1; TRBD1 matches 7 bases. Germline CDR1 is SGHTS and CDR2 is YDEGEE. V shed 5 bases, J shed 0 bases, and the junction held 10 bases outside the gene matches. This CDR3 contains 16 residues. The CDR3 region is CASRQWTGAMNTEAFF. The CDR3 bases are TGTGCCAGCAGACAGTGGACAGGTGCAATGAACACTGAAGCTTTCTTT.

This sequence joins TRBV29-1 and TRBJ1-1; the match to TRBD1 covers 8 bases. The CDR3 covers 17 residues. CDR1 and CDR2 (germline): SQVTM, ANQGSEA. J lost 0 bases, V lost 1 base, and 10 bases had no gene match. This CDR3 reads CSVEGTRDRPMNTEAFF. CDR3 DNA: TGCAGCGTTGAAGGTACCCGGGACAGGCCGATGAACACTGAAGCTTTCTTT.

This clone has only a few counts. The chain has TRBV7-9 and TRBJ2-7; perhaps D is TRBD1 or TRBD2 (5 bases each). Per germline, CDR1 SEHNR and CDR2 FQNEAQ (reference sequence). The V gene lost 2 bases and the J gene lost 6 bases, with 20 bases spanning the gap. The CDR3 is 16 amino acids. CDR3 coding DNA: TGTGCCAGCAGCTTAAGTACTGGGGCCTATGGAGGCGAGCAGTACTTC. As protein: CASSLSTGAYGGEQYF.

The CDR3 sequence: CASSPDSDGGAYYGYTF. CDR3 sequence (DNA): TGCGCCAGCAGCCCTGACAGTGATGGGGGCGCATACTATGGCTACACCTTC. The chain recombines TRBV5-1 with TRBJ1-2; D might be TRBD1 (6 bases). Germline lookup yields CDR1 SGHRS and CDR2 YFSETQ. The CDR3 has 17 residues. V was shortened by 4 bases and J by 3 bases, with 22 bases between the two germline ends.

The chain combines TRBV7-8 with TRBJ2-7; TRBD2 is a possible D gene (6 bases). Trimming removed 1 base at V and 0 bases at J, with 13 bases between. Looked up from germline, CDR1 is SGHVS and CDR2 is FQNEAQ. This CDR3 region has 16 residues. CDR3: CASSLEGGTFSYEQYF. In DNA form, the CDR3 reads TGTGCCAGCAGCTTAGAAGGCGGGACCTTCTCCTACGAGCAGTACTTC.

The chain combines TRBV7-3 with TRBJ2-2; no definite D call. Trimming cost V 5 bases and J 2 bases, with 9 bases left between them. This CDR3 is 14 amino acids long. Germline V CDR1 and CDR2: SGHTA, FQGTGA. The DNA of the CDR3 is TGTGCCAGCAGCCTAGACGGAAACACCGGGGAGCTGTTTTTT. Its protein product is CASSLDGNTGELFF.

The J gene is TRBJ1-2, the V gene TRBV6-1, with D uncertain. Germline values: CDR1 MNHNS, CDR2 SASEGT. This CDR3 contains 14 residues. V was pared by 10 bases and J by 5 bases, with 20 bases between. The CDR3 DNA reads as TGTGCCATCTCCCCGGCGGGCGGTGATTATGGCTACACCTTC. Translation gives CAISPAGGDYGYTF.